The sequence of this TCR beta chain was determined in a study of blood T cells in healthy people across ages. The V gene's germline CDR1 is LGHNA and CDR2 YNFKEQ. The V and J ends lost 1 base and 3 bases, in that order; junction bases with no gene match: 4. This CDR3 spans 17 amino acids. Study findings and constraints: Estimates drawn from one million T cells were deemed to understate diversity.

Remarks on this clonotype: Its antigen remains unknown.

Using a J-beta primer mix together with a sample-barcoded 5' primer, a second PCR was run for roughly 7 to 12 cycles. TCRdb re-called the 5' RACE reads through MiXCR, storing one row per CDR3 protein. The sample consists of roughly 900,000 distinct CDR3 sequences, about 48% of them appearing once. J is TRBJ2-3 and V is TRBV4-2, with TRBD2 identical over 13 bases. The source is a man aged 25 to 40 in good health. The sample was blood. The CDR3 DNA reads TGTGCCAGCAGCCAAGCTTTGACTAGCGGGGGGACAGATACGCAGTATTTT. Encoded protein: CASSQALTSGGTDTQYF.